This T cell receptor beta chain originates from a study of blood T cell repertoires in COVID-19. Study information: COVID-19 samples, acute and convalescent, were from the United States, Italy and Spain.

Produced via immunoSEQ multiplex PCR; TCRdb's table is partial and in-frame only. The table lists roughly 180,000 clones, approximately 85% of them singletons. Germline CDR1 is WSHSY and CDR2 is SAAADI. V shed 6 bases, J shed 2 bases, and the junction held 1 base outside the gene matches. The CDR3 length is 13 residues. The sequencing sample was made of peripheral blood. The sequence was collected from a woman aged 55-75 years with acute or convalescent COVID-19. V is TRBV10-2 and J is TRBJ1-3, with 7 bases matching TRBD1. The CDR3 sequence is CASSGTAGNTIYF. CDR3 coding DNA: TGCGCCAGCAGCGGGACAGCTGGAAACACCATATATTTT.